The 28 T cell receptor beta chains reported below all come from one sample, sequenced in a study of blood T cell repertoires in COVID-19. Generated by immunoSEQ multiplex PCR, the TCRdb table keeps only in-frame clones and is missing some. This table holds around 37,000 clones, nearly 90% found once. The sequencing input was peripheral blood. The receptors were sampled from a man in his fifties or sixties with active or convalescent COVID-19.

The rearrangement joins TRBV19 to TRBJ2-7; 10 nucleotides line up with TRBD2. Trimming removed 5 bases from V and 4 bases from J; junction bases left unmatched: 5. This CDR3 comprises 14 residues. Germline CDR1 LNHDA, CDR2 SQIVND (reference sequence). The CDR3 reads CASSPGLAVYEQYF. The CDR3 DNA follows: TGTGCCAGTAGTCCCGGACTAGCGGTTTACGAGCAGTACTTC. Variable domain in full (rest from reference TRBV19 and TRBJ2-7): DGGITQSPKYLFRKEGQNVTLSCEQNLNHDAMYWYRQDPGQGLRLIYYSQIVNDFQKGDIAEGYSVSREKKESFPLTVTSAQKNPTAFYLCASSPGLAVYEQYFGPGTRLTVT.

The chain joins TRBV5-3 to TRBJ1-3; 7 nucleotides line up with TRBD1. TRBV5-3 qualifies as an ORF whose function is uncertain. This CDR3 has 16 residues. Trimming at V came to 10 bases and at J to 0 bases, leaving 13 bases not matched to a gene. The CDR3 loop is CASRRTGLHSGNTIYF. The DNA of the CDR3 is TGTGCCTCTAGGCGGACAGGCCTTCACTCTGGAAACACCATATATTTT.

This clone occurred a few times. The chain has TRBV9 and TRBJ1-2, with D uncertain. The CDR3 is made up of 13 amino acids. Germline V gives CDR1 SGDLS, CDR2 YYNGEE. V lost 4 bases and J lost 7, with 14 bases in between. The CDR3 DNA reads TGTGCCAGCAGCCCACCGACTTCATCTGGCTACACCTTC. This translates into CASSPPTSSGYTF.

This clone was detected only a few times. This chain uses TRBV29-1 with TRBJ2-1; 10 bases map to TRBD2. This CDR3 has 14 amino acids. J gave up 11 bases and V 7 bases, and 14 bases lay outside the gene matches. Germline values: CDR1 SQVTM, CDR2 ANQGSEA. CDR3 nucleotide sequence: TGCAGCGATCCCTCTAGCGGGGGCACCCGGCAGCAGTTCTTC. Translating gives CSDPSSGGTRQQFF.

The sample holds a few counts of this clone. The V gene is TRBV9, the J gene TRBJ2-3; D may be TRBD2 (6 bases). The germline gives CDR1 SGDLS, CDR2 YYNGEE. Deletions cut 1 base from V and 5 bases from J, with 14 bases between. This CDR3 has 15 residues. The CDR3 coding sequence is TGTGCCAGCAGCGTATCTGGCGGGACGATAGATACGCAGTATTTT. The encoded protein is CASSVSGGTIDTQYF.

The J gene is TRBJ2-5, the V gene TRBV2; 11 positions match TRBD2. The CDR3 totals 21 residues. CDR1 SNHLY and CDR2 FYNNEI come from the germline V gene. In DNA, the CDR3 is TGTGCAGCACGTGGACAGGGGCGCGCTATAGCGGGAGGGACGCTCCAAGAGACCCAGTACTTC. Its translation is CAARGQGRAIAGGTLQETQYF.

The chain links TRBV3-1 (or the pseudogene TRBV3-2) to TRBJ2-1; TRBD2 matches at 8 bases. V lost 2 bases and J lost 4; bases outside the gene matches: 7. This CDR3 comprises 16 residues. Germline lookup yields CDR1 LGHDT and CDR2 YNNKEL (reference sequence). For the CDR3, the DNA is TGTGCCAGCAGCCAAATCGCGGGAGGAAAATACAATGAGCAGTTCTTC. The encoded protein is CASSQIAGGKYNEQFF.

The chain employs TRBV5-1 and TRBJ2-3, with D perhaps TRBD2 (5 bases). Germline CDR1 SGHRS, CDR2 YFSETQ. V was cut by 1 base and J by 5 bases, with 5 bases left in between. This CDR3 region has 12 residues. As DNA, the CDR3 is TGCGCCAGCAGCTTGCGGGGAGATACGCAGTATTTT. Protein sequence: CASSLRGDTQYF.

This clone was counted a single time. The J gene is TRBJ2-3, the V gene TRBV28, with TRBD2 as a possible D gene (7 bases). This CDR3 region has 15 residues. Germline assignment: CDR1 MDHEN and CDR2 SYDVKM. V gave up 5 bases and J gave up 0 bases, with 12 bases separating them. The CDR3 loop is CASSRGGSSTDTQYF. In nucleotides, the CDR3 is TGTGCCAGCAGTAGGGGGGGGTCTAGCACAGATACGCAGTATTTT.

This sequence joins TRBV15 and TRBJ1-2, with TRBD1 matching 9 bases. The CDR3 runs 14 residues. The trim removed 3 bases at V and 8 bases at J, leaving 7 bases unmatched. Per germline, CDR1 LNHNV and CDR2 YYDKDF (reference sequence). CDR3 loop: CATSRLLTGGGYTF. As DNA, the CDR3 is TGTGCCACCAGCAGGCTACTAACAGGGGGCGGCTACACCTTC.

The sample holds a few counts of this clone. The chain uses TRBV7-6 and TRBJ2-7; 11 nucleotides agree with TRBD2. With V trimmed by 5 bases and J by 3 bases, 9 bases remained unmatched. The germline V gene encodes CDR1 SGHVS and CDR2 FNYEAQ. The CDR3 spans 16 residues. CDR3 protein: CASSPYLAGGNYEQYF. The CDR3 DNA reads TGTGCCAGCAGCCCTTACCTAGCGGGAGGTAACTACGAGCAGTACTTC.

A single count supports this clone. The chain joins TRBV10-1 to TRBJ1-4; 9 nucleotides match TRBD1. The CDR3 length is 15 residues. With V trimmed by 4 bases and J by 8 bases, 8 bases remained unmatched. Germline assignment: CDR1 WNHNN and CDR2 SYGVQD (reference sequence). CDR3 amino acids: CASSADRGREEKLFF. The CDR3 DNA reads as TGCGCCAGCAGTGCCGACAGGGGGAGGGAGGAAAAACTGTTTTTT.

The DNA for the CDR3 is TGCGCCAGCAGTTCAGGCAGGGATGAAGAAGATGCTTTCTTT. Its protein product is CASSSGRDEEDAFF. The chain has TRBV5-1 and TRBJ1-1, with D perhaps matching TRBD1 (5 bases). The CDR3 runs to 14 residues. Germline CDR1 reads SGHRS; CDR2 reads YFSETQ. The V and J ends lost 5 bases and 11 bases respectively, with 22 bases between them.

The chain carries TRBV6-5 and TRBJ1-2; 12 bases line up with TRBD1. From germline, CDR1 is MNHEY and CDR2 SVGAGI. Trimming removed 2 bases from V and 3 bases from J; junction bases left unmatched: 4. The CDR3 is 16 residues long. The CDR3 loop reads CASSYRDRGLDYGYTF. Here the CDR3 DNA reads TGTGCCAGCAGTTACAGGGACAGGGGGCTCGACTATGGCTACACCTTC.

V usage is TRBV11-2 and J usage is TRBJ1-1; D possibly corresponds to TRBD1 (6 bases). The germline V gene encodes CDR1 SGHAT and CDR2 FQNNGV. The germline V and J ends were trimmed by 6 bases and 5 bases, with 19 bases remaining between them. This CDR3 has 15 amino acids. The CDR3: CASRTEFRGITEAFF. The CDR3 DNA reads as TGTGCCAGCAGGACCGAATTCAGGGGAATAACTGAAGCTTTCTTT.

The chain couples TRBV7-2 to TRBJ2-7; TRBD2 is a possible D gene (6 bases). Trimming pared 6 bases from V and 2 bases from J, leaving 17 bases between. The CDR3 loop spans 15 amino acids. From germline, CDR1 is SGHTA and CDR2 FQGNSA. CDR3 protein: CASRQAGTQPYEQYF. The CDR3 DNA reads TGTGCCAGCAGACAAGCCGGGACTCAACCCTACGAGCAGTACTTC. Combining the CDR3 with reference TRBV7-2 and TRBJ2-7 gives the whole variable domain GAGVSQSPSNKVTEKGKDVELRCDPISGHTALYWYRQSLGQGLEFLIYFQGNSAPDKSGLPSDRFSAERTGGSVSTLTIQRTQQEDSAVYLCASRQAGTQPYEQYFGPGTRLTVT.

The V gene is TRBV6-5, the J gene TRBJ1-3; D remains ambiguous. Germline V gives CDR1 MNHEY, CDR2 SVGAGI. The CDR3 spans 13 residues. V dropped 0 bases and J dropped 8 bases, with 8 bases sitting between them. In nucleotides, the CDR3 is TGTGCCAGCAGTTACTCGAGGAGCCACACCATATATTTT. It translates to CASSYSRSHTIYF.

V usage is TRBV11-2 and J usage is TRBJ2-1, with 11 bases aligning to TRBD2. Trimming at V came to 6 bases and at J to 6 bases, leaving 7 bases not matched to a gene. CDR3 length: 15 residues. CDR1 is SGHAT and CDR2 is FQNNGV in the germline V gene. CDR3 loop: CASRPLAGGSNEQFF. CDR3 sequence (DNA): TGTGCCAGCAGACCCCTAGCGGGAGGTAGCAATGAGCAGTTCTTC. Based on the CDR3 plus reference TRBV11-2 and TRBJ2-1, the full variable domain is EAGVAQSPRYKIIEKRQSVAFWCNPISGHATLYWYQQILGQGPKLLIQFQNNGVVDDSQLPKDRFSAERLKGVDSTLKIQPAKLEDSAVYLCASRPLAGGSNEQFFGPGTRLTVL.

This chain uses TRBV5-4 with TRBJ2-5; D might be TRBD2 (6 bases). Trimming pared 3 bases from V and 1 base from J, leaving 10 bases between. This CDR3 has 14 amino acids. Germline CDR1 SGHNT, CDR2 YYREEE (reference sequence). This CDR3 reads CASSSGTVQETQYF. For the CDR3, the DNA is TGTGCCAGCAGCTCGGGGACTGTCCAAGAGACCCAGTACTTC.

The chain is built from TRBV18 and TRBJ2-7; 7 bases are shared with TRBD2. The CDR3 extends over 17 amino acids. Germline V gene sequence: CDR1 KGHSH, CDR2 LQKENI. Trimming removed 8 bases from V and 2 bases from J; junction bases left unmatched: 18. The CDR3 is CASQPPTGLAEAYEQYF. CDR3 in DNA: TGTGCCAGCCAGCCCCCAACCGGGCTAGCGGAAGCCTACGAGCAGTACTTC.

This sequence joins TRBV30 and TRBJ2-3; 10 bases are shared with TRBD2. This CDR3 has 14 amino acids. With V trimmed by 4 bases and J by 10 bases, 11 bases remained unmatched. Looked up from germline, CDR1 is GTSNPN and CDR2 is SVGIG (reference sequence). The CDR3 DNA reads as TGTGCCTGGAAACCGGGACTAGCGTTTGGAGCGCAGTATTTT. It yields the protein CAWKPGLAFGAQYF.

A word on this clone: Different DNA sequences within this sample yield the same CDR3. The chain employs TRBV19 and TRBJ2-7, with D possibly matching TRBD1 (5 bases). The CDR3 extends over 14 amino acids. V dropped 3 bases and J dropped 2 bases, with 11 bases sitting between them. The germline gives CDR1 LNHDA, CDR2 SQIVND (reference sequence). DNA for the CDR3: TGTGCCAGTAGTATTGGGGCAGGGACCTACGAGCAGTACTTC. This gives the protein CASSIGAGTYEQYF.

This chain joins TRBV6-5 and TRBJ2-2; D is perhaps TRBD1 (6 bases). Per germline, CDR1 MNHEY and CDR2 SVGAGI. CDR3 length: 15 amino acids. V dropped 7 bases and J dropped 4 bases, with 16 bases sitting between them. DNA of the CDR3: TGTGCCAGCACTATAGACAGGACCCTCACCGGGGAGCTGTTTTTT. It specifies CASTIDRTLTGELFF.

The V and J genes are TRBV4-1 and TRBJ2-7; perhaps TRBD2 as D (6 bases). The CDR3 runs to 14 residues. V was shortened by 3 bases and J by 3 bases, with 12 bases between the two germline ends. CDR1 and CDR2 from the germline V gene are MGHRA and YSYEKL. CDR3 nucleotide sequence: TGCGCCAGCAGCCACCGGGACTCCATCTACGAGCAGTACTTC. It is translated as CASSHRDSIYEQYF.

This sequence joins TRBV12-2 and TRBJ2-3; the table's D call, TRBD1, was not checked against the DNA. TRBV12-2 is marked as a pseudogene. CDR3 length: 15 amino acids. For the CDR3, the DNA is TGTGCAAGTCGCCCAACAGGGTTTAACACAGATACGCAGTATTTT. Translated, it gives CASRPTGFNTDTQYF.

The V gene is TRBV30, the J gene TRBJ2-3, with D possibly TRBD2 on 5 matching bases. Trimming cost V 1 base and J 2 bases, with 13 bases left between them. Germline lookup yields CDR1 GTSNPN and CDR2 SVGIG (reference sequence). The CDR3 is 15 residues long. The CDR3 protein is CAWSEDSKLTDTQYF. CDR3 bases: TGTGCCTGGAGTGAGGACTCCAAACTCACAGATACGCAGTATTTT.

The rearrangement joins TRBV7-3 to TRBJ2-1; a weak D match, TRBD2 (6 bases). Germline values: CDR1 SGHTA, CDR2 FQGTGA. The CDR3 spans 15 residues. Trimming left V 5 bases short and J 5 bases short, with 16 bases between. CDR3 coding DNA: TGTGCCAGCAGCCTGGGGGGACGGGCGGACAATGAGCAGTTCTTC. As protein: CASSLGGRADNEQFF.

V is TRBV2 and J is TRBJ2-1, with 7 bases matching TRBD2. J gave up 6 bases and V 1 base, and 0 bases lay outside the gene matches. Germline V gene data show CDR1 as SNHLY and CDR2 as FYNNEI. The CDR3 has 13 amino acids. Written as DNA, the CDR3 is TGTGCCAGCAGTGAAGGGACTAGCAATGAGCAGTTCTTC. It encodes CASSEGTSNEQFF.